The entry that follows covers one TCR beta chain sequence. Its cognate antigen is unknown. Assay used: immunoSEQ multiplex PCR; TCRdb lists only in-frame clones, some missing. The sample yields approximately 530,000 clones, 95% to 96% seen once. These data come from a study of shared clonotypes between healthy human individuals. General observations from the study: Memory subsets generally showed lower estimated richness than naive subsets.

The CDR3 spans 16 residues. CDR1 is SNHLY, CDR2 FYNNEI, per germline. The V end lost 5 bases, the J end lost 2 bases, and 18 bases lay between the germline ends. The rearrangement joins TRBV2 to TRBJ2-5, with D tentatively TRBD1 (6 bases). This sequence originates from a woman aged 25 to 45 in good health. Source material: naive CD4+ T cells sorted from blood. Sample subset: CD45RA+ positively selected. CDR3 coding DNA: TGTGCCAGCAGTCTAACAGGGCGCTCGCGTCAAGAGACCCAGTACTTC. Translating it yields CASSLTGRSRQETQYF.